A selection of T cell receptor beta chains follows, all from one sample in a study of CD8 T cells in Susac syndrome. TCRdb re-analysed the immunoSEQ multiplex PCR reads in MiXCR, keeping a single row per CDR3 protein. In the table there are a few hundred thousand distinct CDR3 sequences, approximately 90% of which are singletons. Sequencing was performed on CD4+ T cells from PBMCs. These receptors all stem from a human donor with multiple sclerosis. The CDR3 runs from the conserved cysteine through the conserved F or W. A D gene is named only where the DNA matches it firmly. Clone size is not always given. Where it is, it says once, few, many or a class for expanded clones.

V gene: TRBV12-3/TRBV12-4
clone size: -
D gene: -
J gene: TRBJ1-1
CDR3 protein: CASSLNWDGAFF
CDR3 DNA: TGTGCCAGCAGTTTAAATTGGGATGGAGCTTTCTTT

V gene: TRBV18
clone size: once
D gene: -
J gene: TRBJ1-2
CDR3 protein: CASSPSDSYGYTF
CDR3 DNA: TGTGCCAGCTCACCCTCAGACAGCTATGGCTACACCTTC

V gene: TRBV29-1
clone size: few
D gene: -
J gene: TRBJ1-2
CDR3 protein: CSVEEGHGYTF
CDR3 DNA: TGCAGCGTTGAAGAAGGACATGGCTACACCTTC

V gene: TRBV12-3/TRBV12-4
clone size: -
D gene: -
J gene: TRBJ2-7
CDR3 protein: CASTRDDTYEQYF
CDR3 DNA: TGTGCCAGCACCCGGGACGACACCTACGAGCAGTACTTC

V gene: TRBV7-9
clone size: -
D gene: -
J gene: TRBJ1-2
CDR3 protein: CASTPDRRVDYGYTF
CDR3 DNA: TGTGCCAGCACCCCCGACCGCAGGGTAGACTATGGCTACACCTTC

V gene: TRBV7-2
clone size: -
D gene: -
J gene: TRBJ1-5
CDR3 protein: CASSRDTTYQPQHF
CDR3 DNA: TGTGCCAGCAGCCGGGACACAACGTATCAGCCCCAGCATTTT

V gene: TRBV14
clone size: -
D gene: -
J gene: TRBJ2-5
CDR3 protein: CASSVVGGAQETQYF
CDR3 DNA: TGTGCCAGCAGCGTCGTGGGGGGCGCCCAAGAGACCCAGTACTTC

V gene: TRBV19
clone size: -
D gene: -
J gene: TRBJ1-1
CDR3 protein: CASALGDMNTEAFF
CDR3 DNA: TGTGCCAGCGCCCTGGGGGACATGAACACTGAAGCTTTCTTT

V gene: TRBV6-2/TRBV6-3
clone size: -
D gene: -
J gene: TRBJ2-7
CDR3 protein: CASSYGRAYEQYF
CDR3 DNA: TGTGCCAGCAGTTACGGCAGGGCCTACGAGCAGTACTTC

V gene: TRBV20-1
clone size: -
D gene: -
J gene: TRBJ1-5
CDR3 protein: CSAIGIRDGTNQPQHF
CDR3 DNA: TGCAGTGCTATTGGAATCCGCGACGGTACGAATCAGCCCCAGCATTTT

V gene: TRBV5-1
clone size: -
D gene: -
J gene: TRBJ2-2
CDR3 protein: CASSLRGPGDTGELFF
CDR3 DNA: TGCGCCAGCAGCTTACGGGGACCTGGCGACACCGGGGAGCTGTTTTTT

V gene: TRBV19
clone size: -
D gene: -
J gene: TRBJ2-2
CDR3 protein: CASSIQDGTGELFF
CDR3 DNA: TGTGCCAGTAGTATACAGGATGGAACCGGGGAGCTGTTTTTT

V gene: TRBV6-6
clone size: -
D gene: -
J gene: TRBJ2-2
CDR3 protein: CASRILAGELFF
CDR3 DNA: TGTGCCAGCAGGATCCTAGCCGGGGAGCTGTTTTTT

V gene: TRBV30
clone size: -
D gene: TRBD1
J gene: TRBJ2-7
CDR3 protein: CAWSWERRGPYEQYF
CDR3 DNA: TGTGCCTGGAGTTGGGAAAGAAGGGGGCCCTACGAGCAGTACTTC

V gene: TRBV12-3/TRBV12-4
clone size: -
D gene: -
J gene: TRBJ1-2
CDR3 protein: CASSGQSARGYTF
CDR3 DNA: TGTGCCAGCAGCGGACAGTCCGCTCGGGGCTACACCTTC

V gene: TRBV10-3
clone size: -
D gene: TRBD1
J gene: TRBJ2-1
CDR3 protein: CAIRGTVGQFF
CDR3 DNA: TGTGCCATCAGGGGGACAGTGGGACAGTTCTTC

V gene: TRBV3-1
clone size: -
D gene: -
J gene: TRBJ1-1
CDR3 protein: CASSPYPENEAFF
CDR3 DNA: TGTGCCAGCAGCCCCTATCCCGAGAATGAAGCTTTCTTT

V gene: TRBV9
clone size: -
D gene: -
J gene: TRBJ1-2
CDR3 protein: CASSVMGVPGLNGYTF
CDR3 DNA: TGTGCCAGCAGCGTTATGGGGGTCCCGGGGTTAAATGGCTACACCTTC